Shown below are 28 T cell receptor beta chains from a single sample sequenced in a study of blood T cell repertoires in COVID-19. Profiled with immunoSEQ multiplex PCR; TCRdb holds only in-frame clones, not every one. The data hold about 190,000 clones, with around 80% observed a single time. Source material: peripheral blood. Receptors originate from a woman aged 50 to 60 with acute or convalescent COVID-19.

The rearrangement links TRBV7-9 to TRBJ2-7; D may be TRBD1 (5 bases). The V and J ends lost 4 bases and 4 bases respectively, with 17 bases between them. The CDR3 spans 15 residues. Germline lookup yields CDR1 SEHNR and CDR2 FQNEAQ (reference sequence). This CDR3 is CASSSDVNQGYEQYF. CDR3 coding DNA: TGTGCCAGCAGCTCCGACGTAAACCAGGGATACGAGCAGTACTTC. Looking up the rest from reference TRBV7-9 and TRBJ2-7 gives the full variable domain: DTGVSQNPRHKITKRGQNVTFRCDPISEHNRLYWYRQTLGQGPEFLTYFQNEAQLEKSRLLSDRFSAERPKGSFSTLEIQRTEQGDSAMYLCASSSDVNQGYEQYFGPGTRLTVT.

The gene calls are TRBV6-5 and TRBJ1-1; 10 bases align to TRBD1. Germline V gene sequence: CDR1 MNHEY, CDR2 SVGAGI. The CDR3 is 13 residues long. Trimming at V came to 6 bases and at J to 4 bases, leaving 2 bases not matched to a gene. CDR3 bases: TGTGCCAGCAGCCGGGACAGGGGCACTGAAGCTTTCTTT. Encoded protein: CASSRDRGTEAFF.

The V and J genes are TRBV15 and TRBJ2-7, with D possibly being TRBD1 (5 bases). Trimming removed 1 base from V and 1 base from J, with 8 bases in between. CDR1 LNHNV and CDR2 YYDKDF come from the germline V gene (reference sequence). This CDR3 has 14 amino acids. The CDR3 protein is CATSRVQGSYEQYF. CDR3 DNA sequence: TGTGCCACCAGCAGAGTCCAGGGTTCCTACGAGCAGTACTTC.

This CDR3 is CSGQTGGRGTEAFF. In DNA, the CDR3 is TGCAGCGGCCAGACAGGGGGCCGGGGGACTGAAGCTTTCTTT. The chain combines TRBV29-1 with TRBJ1-1; 10 bases match TRBD1. Germline V CDR1 and CDR2: SQVTM, ANQGSEA. The CDR3 spans 14 residues. V lost 7 bases and J lost 5; bases outside the gene matches: 10.

This chain joins TRBV18 and TRBJ2-3; TRBD2 matches at 7 bases. This CDR3 region has 13 residues. Trimming cost V 6 bases and J 6 bases; bases outside gene matches: 6. Looked up from germline, CDR1 is KGHSH and CDR2 is LQKENI. The CDR3 DNA reads as TGTGCCAGCTCGCGGGGGAGCGTTGATACGCAGTATTTT. Its translation: CASSRGSVDTQYF.

The J gene is TRBJ2-5, the V gene TRBV28, with 11 bases that match TRBD2. The V segment lost 2 bases and the J segment 2 bases; nucleotides outside the gene matches: 7. The CDR3 covers 17 residues. CDR1 and CDR2 (germline): MDHEN, SYDVKM. The chain's CDR3 is CASSLGVAGGEQETQYF. CDR3 DNA sequence: TGTGCCAGCAGTTTAGGGGTAGCGGGAGGGGAGCAAGAGACCCAGTACTTC.

J is TRBJ2-1 and V is TRBV24-1, with D possibly being TRBD2 (6 bases). CDR1 is KGHDR and CDR2 is SFDVKD in the germline V gene. The CDR3 extends over 14 amino acids. Trimming removed 5 bases at V and 2 bases at J, with 9 bases between. CDR3 in DNA: TGTGCCACCAGTGGATCGGGGGCCTACAATGAGCAGTTCTTC. Amino acids: CATSGSGAYNEQFF.

The sample holds a few counts of this clone. The rearrangement links TRBV6-5 to TRBJ2-2, with 7 bases fitting TRBD1. Germline CDR1 reads MNHEY; CDR2 reads SVGAGI. V lost 5 bases and J lost 8; bases outside the gene matches: 8. The CDR3 consists of 14 residues. The chain's CDR3 is CASSRGQAGGELFF. CDR3 DNA: TGTGCCAGCAGTCGAGGACAGGCCGGGGGGGAGCTGTTTTTT.

The V call is TRBV27, the J call TRBJ1-2, with TRBD1 matching 7 bases. Germline lookup yields CDR1 MNHEY and CDR2 SMNVEV (reference sequence). The J segment lost 0 bases and the V segment lost 7 bases, leaving 11 bases of the junction unmatched. The CDR3 extends over 16 amino acids. The CDR3 coding sequence is TGTGCCAGCATTCTAGACAGGGATTATCCTAACTATGGCTACACCTTC. The encoded protein is CASILDRDYPNYGYTF.

For the CDR3, the DNA is TGTGCCAGCAGCCGGGACAGCAGACCTGAAAAACTGTTTTTT. It specifies CASSRDSRPEKLFF. This chain links TRBV7-8 with TRBJ1-4; 7 bases align to TRBD1. The CDR3 spans 14 residues. CDR1 and CDR2 from the germline V gene are SGHVS and FQNEAQ. V lost 5 bases, J lost 7 bases, and 7 bases stayed unmatched.

The genes are TRBV6-5 and TRBJ2-5, with 7 bases that match TRBD2. Germline lookup yields CDR1 MNHEY and CDR2 SVGAGI. The CDR3 contains 13 residues. V shed 7 bases and J 4 bases; nucleotides not matched to a gene: 6. In DNA form, the CDR3 reads TGTGCCAGCACGGGGGGAGCGGCAGAGACCCAGTACTTC. Its protein product is CASTGGAAETQYF.

The rearrangement uses TRBV7-9 and TRBJ2-2; possibly TRBD2 for D (5 bases). Germline-derived CDR1 and CDR2 are SEHNR and FQNEAQ (reference sequence). This CDR3 spans 15 amino acids. V was shortened by 5 bases and J by 1 base, with 11 bases between the two germline ends. CDR3 in DNA: TGTGCCAGCAGCCCTGGGAGACGGAACACCGGGGAGCTGTTTTTT. Translation: CASSPGRRNTGELFF.

This chain links TRBV27 with TRBJ1-4; TRBD1 aligns across 7 bases. Trimming at V came to 4 bases and at J to 10 bases, leaving 9 bases not matched to a gene. The germline V gene encodes CDR1 MNHEY and CDR2 SMNVEV (reference sequence). The CDR3 length is 14 residues. The CDR3 loop reads CASSSQGTARKLFF. CDR3 in DNA: TGTGCCAGCAGTTCACAGGGGACGGCGAGAAAACTGTTTTTT.

This clone was seen only once. A read error may produce the germline difference seen at one junction end. The rearrangement uses TRBV7-7 and TRBJ1-6; 10 bases are a match to TRBD1. CDR1 is SSHAT, CDR2 FNYEAQ, per germline (reference sequence). The CDR3 is 15 amino acids. This chain's CDR3 is CASSSRQGAISPLHF. Here the CDR3 DNA reads TGTGCTAGCAGCTCTCGACAGGGGGCGATTTCACCCCTCCACTTT.

The chain has TRBV27 and TRBJ2-7; D possibly corresponds to TRBD1 (6 bases). CDR3 length: 15 amino acids. Germline CDR1 MNHEY, CDR2 SMNVEV (reference sequence). V lost 0 bases, J lost 3 bases, and 12 bases lay in between. The CDR3 coding sequence is TGTGCCAGCAGTTTATCATCGGACAGTTACTACGAGCAGTACTTC. Protein: CASSLSSDSYYEQYF.

This clone was recorded only once. The rearrangement uses TRBV6-2 or TRBV6-3 and TRBJ2-7; perhaps TRBD1 as D (6 bases). The V gene's germline CDR1 is MNHEY and CDR2 SVGEGT. CDR3 length equals 13 residues. With 5 bases removed from V and 5 bases from J, the gap between germline ends came to 13 bases. The CDR3 loop is CASSPRGRDEQYF. The CDR3 coding sequence is TGTGCCAGCAGTCCCAGGGGCAGGGACGAGCAGTACTTC.

V is TRBV6-5 and J is TRBJ1-6; D is unclear. V was shortened by 3 bases and J by 10 bases, with 10 bases between the two germline ends. The CDR3 contains 13 residues. Germline CDR1 and CDR2: MNHEY and SVGAGI. CDR3 nucleotide sequence: TGTGCCAGCAGTTATGAGAGTCAATCACCCCTCCACTTT. Translation: CASSYESQSPLHF.

The V call is TRBV7-2, the J call TRBJ1-5; D not resolved. CDR1 is SGHTA, CDR2 FQGNSA, per germline. The CDR3 contains 13 residues. Trimming left V 8 bases short and J 4 bases short, with 12 bases between. The CDR3 DNA reads as TGTGCCAGCGGGCCCTACTTGAATCAGCCCCAGCATTTT. It encodes CASGPYLNQPQHF.

This chain links TRBV24-1 with TRBJ2-1; a weak D match, TRBD2 (6 bases). This CDR3 has 13 amino acids. Germline CDR1 reads KGHDR; CDR2 reads SFDVKD. The germline V and J ends were trimmed by 3 bases and 10 bases, with 12 bases remaining between them. This CDR3 is CATSDAGLREQFF. The CDR3, as DNA: TGTGCCACCAGTGATGCGGGACTCCGGGAGCAGTTCTTC.

This clone was observed a handful of times. V is TRBV7-2 and J is TRBJ2-7, with D maybe TRBD1 (6 bases). This CDR3 comprises 14 residues. Germline loops: CDR1 SGHTA, CDR2 FQGNSA. Between the trimmed V and J ends, which lost 8 bases and 3 bases, there was a span of 17 bases. CDR3 sequence reads: CASRHEGQIYEQYF. In DNA, the CDR3 is TGTGCCAGCCGTCATGAGGGACAAATCTACGAGCAGTACTTC. The full variable domain, with the rest looked up from reference TRBV7-2 and TRBJ2-7, is GAGVSQSPSNKVTEKGKDVELRCDPISGHTALYWYRQSLGQGLEFLIYFQGNSAPDKSGLPSDRFSAERTGGSVSTLTIQRTQQEDSAVYLCASRHEGQIYEQYFGPGTRLTVT.

The chain uses TRBV6-5 and TRBJ1-6; TRBD1 agrees at 8 bases. The CDR3 loop spans 12 amino acids. The V gene end was trimmed by 6 bases and the J gene end by 14 bases; junction bases not matched to a gene: 6. Per the germline V gene, CDR1 is MNHEY and CDR2 is SVGAGI. The CDR3 nucleotides read TGTGCCAGCAGCTTCGGACAGGGCTCCCTCCACTTT. Translated: CASSFGQGSLHF.

The V and J genes are TRBV6-6 and TRBJ2-7; unclear D gene. Germline CDR1 MNHNY, CDR2 SVGAGI (reference sequence). The CDR3 runs 13 residues. Trimming stripped 4 bases from V and 0 bases from J, with 7 bases between. DNA for the CDR3: TGTGCCAGCAGTTTCTCCAACTCCTACGAGCAGTACTTC. This codes for CASSFSNSYEQYF.

The V gene is TRBV2, the J gene TRBJ2-5; TRBD2 aligns across 11 bases. The germline gives CDR1 SNHLY, CDR2 FYNNEI. V lost 6 bases and J lost 7; bases outside the gene matches: 10. The CDR3 has 15 residues. The DNA for the CDR3 is TGTGCCAGCAGGGGGGGGACTAGCGGAGGAGGGACCCAGTACTTC. It encodes CASRGGTSGGGTQYF.

The CDR3 sequence is CASSQVAGGWETQYF. The CDR3 DNA sequence: TGCGCCAGCAGCCAAGTGGCGGGGGGTTGGGAGACCCAGTACTTC. The chain combines TRBV4-1 with TRBJ2-5; 8 bases are shared with TRBD2. V lost 1 base to trimming and J lost 5 bases; unmatched junction nucleotides: 6. In germline, CDR1 is MGHRA, CDR2 YSYEKL. The CDR3 has 15 residues.

This clone occurred once. V is TRBV19 and J is TRBJ1-5; 12 positions match TRBD1. This CDR3 comprises 16 residues. The V and J ends lost 6 bases and 3 bases, in that order; junction bases with no gene match: 6. The germline gives CDR1 LNHDA, CDR2 SQIVND (reference sequence). DNA of the CDR3: TGTGCCAGTAGAGGGACAGGGGGCGCCTTCAATCAGCCCCAGCATTTT. This translates into CASRGTGGAFNQPQHF.

The chain combines TRBV19 with TRBJ1-1; maybe TRBD1 (6 bases). CDR1 LNHDA and CDR2 SQIVND come from the germline V gene (reference sequence). The CDR3 runs 13 residues. Trimming took off 2 bases at V and 5 bases at J, with 9 bases between the two ends. This CDR3 is CASSIPQGTEAFF. The CDR3 DNA reads as TGTGCCAGTAGTATACCCCAGGGGACTGAAGCTTTCTTT.

The chain uses TRBV10-3 and TRBJ1-1; D unresolved. Germline-derived CDR1 and CDR2 are ENHRY and SYGVKD. The CDR3 length is 13 residues. The V end was cut by 10 bases, the J end by 5 bases, with 17 bases between. This CDR3 reads CATSGGERTEAFF. The CDR3 coding sequence is TGTGCCACCTCGGGTGGGGAGAGGACTGAAGCTTTCTTT.

V usage is TRBV5-5 and J usage is TRBJ2-7, with a tentative D call TRBD1 (5 bases). V lost 3 bases and J 1 base, leaving 8 bases between the germline ends. CDR1 and CDR2 from the germline V gene are SGHKS and YYEKEE (reference sequence). CDR3 length: 13 amino acids. The CDR3 bases are TGTGCCAGCAGCTCGACAGATTCCTACGAGCAGTACTTC. The encoded protein is CASSSTDSYEQYF.